These 28 T cell receptor beta chains were sequenced from one sample in a study of CD8 T cells in ankylosing spondylitis. TCRdb processed the 5' RACE reads anew with MiXCR; each CDR3 protein has one entry. The sample has roughly 140,000 distinct CDR3 sequences, roughly 44% seen once. Material for sequencing was synovial fluid, either unsorted or a sorted T cell fraction (not recorded which). These receptors originate from a male donor with ankylosing spondylitis.

This clonotype has a handful of counts. CDR3 protein: CASSQEGGYEQYF. The CDR3 region has the DNA TGCGCCAGCAGCCAAGAGGGCGGCTACGAGCAGTACTTC. The J gene is TRBJ2-7, the V gene TRBV4-1; D is ambiguous. V was trimmed by 0 bases and J by 3 bases, leaving 6 bases between them. Germline CDR1 is MGHRA and CDR2 is YSYEKL. This CDR3 spans 13 amino acids.

This clonotype was observed once. The V gene is TRBV4-1, the J gene TRBJ1-6, with D possibly TRBD1 on 5 matching bases. Germline V gene lookup returns CDR1 MGHRA and CDR2 YSYEKL. Trimming cost V 0 bases and J 10 bases, with 13 bases left between them. The CDR3 contains 15 residues. CDR3 amino acids: CASSQDGRVYSPLHF. The DNA for the CDR3 is TGCGCCAGCAGCCAAGACGGCAGGGTTTACTCACCCCTCCACTTT.

The rearrangement uses TRBV20-1 and TRBJ2-7; 10 bases are a match to TRBD2. The V gene's germline CDR1 is DFQATT and CDR2 SNEGSKA (reference sequence). V dropped 6 bases and J dropped 0; count of bases not matched to a gene: 8. The CDR3 covers 15 residues. The CDR3 loop reads CSAHGLAESSYEQYF. DNA of the CDR3: TGCAGTGCCCACGGACTAGCGGAGTCCTCCTACGAGCAGTACTTC.

The chain links TRBV20-1 to TRBJ2-7, with a weak D call TRBD1 (5 bases). The CDR3 totals 14 residues. The V end was cut by 6 bases, the J end by 0 bases, with 15 bases between. Germline V lookup: CDR1 DFQATT, CDR2 SNEGSKA (reference sequence). Here the CDR3 reads CSAPGPTSSYEQYF. CDR3 DNA sequence: TGCAGTGCGCCAGGGCCAACGAGCTCCTACGAGCAGTACTTC.

The gene calls are TRBV6-2 or TRBV6-3 and TRBJ2-2, with TRBD1 identical over 9 bases. Germline V gives CDR1 MNHEY, CDR2 SVGEGT. With 7 bases clipped from V and 5 bases from J, the junction kept 5 bases outside the gene matches. CDR3 size: 14 residues. CDR3 nucleotides: TGTGCCAGCAAAGACAGGGGGGAGACCGGGGAGCTGTTTTTT. Its protein is CASKDRGETGELFF.

The chain couples TRBV19 to TRBJ2-2, with 8 bases that match TRBD1. V was clipped by 11 bases and J by 3 bases; unmatched bases: 11. Germline CDR1 and CDR2: LNHDA and SQIVND (reference sequence). CDR3 length: 15 residues. Here the CDR3 DNA reads TGTGCCGAGGCGCGACAGGGGTCGGACACCGGGGAGCTGTTTTTT. It is translated as CAEARQGSDTGELFF. The whole variable domain, filled in from reference TRBV19 and TRBJ2-2, reads DGGITQSPKYLFRKEGQNVTLSCEQNLNHDAMYWYRQDPGQGLRLIYYSQIVNDFQKGDIAEGYSVSREKKESFPLTVTSAQKNPTAFYLCAEARQGSDTGELFFGEGSRLTVL.

J is TRBJ1-4 and V is TRBV4-1; D possibly corresponds to TRBD1 (6 bases). The CDR3 is made up of 16 amino acids. Trimming removed 0 bases at V and 3 bases at J, with 11 bases between. Germline CDR1 and CDR2: MGHRA and YSYEKL. CDR3: CASSQERDISNEKLFF. The DNA of the CDR3 is TGCGCCAGCAGCCAAGAAAGGGACATATCTAATGAAAAACTGTTTTTT.

V usage is TRBV29-1 and J usage is TRBJ2-1; possible D gene TRBD1, 6 bases. This CDR3 is built from 13 residues. Germline CDR1 reads SQVTM; CDR2 reads ANQGSEA. V lost 6 bases to trimming and J lost 4 bases, with 13 bases between them. In DNA, the CDR3 is TGCAGCGTCTATGGGACATGTTACAATGAGCAGTTCTTC. It codes for CSVYGTCYNEQFF.

This clonotype has just one count. The V gene is TRBV6-5, the J gene TRBJ2-5; D is perhaps TRBD2 (6 bases). CDR1 and CDR2 from the germline V gene are MNHEY and SVGAGI. CDR3 length: 15 residues. The germline V and J ends were trimmed by 2 bases and 5 bases, with 15 bases remaining between them. The CDR3, as DNA: TGTGCCAGCAGTTACGATGCGGGGACGGGGGAGACCCAGTACTTC. Its translation is CASSYDAGTGETQYF.

The genes are TRBV20-1 and TRBJ2-1, with a tentative D call TRBD2 (5 bases). V dropped 6 bases and J dropped 4 bases, with 37 bases sitting between them. CDR3 length equals 21 residues. In germline, CDR1 is DFQATT, CDR2 SNEGSKA (reference sequence). CDR3 sequence (DNA): TGCAGTGCCCCCCATTCACGGGTCGGGCGGGCCGGAGCCTTGGGGTACAATGAGCAGTTCTTC. The encoded protein is CSAPHSRVGRAGALGYNEQFF.

The chain is built from TRBV27 and TRBJ2-1, with 7 bases identical to TRBD2. The CDR3 runs to 16 residues. Germline CDR1 and CDR2: MNHEY and SMNVEV (reference sequence). After removal of 5 bases from V and 8 bases from J, the junction contained 15 bases not matched to a gene. The CDR3 sequence: CASSPLGLVPADEQFF. The DNA for the CDR3 is TGTGCCAGCAGTCCCCTAGGACTAGTCCCCGCCGATGAGCAGTTCTTC.

The rearrangement joins TRBV24-1 to TRBJ2-3, with 9 bases matching TRBD2. V lost 3 bases, J lost 2 bases, and 5 bases stayed unmatched. Germline V gene lookup returns CDR1 KGHDR and CDR2 SFDVKD. The CDR3 contains 16 residues. The CDR3 sequence is CATSDETSGYTDTQYF. The CDR3 nucleotides are TGTGCCACCAGTGATGAGACTAGCGGATACACAGATACGCAGTATTTT.

This clonotype was seen a handful of times. The chain combines TRBV3-1 with TRBJ2-2, with D perhaps given as TRBD1 or TRBD2 (5 bases each). Germline lookup yields CDR1 LGHDT and CDR2 YNNKEL (reference sequence). CDR3 length: 22 residues. The V gene lost 1 base and the J gene lost 5 bases, with 32 bases spanning the gap. The CDR3: CASSQVLSGGRDSLIITGELFF. The CDR3 DNA is TGTGCCAGCAGCCAAGTATTATCTGGAGGTCGTGACAGCCTAATCATTACCGGGGAGCTGTTTTTT.

V usage is TRBV5-3 and J usage is TRBJ2-7, with 8 bases that match TRBD1. TRBV5-3 qualifies as an ORF whose function is uncertain. This CDR3 spans 17 amino acids. V gave up 9 bases and J gave up 5 bases; unmatched junction bases: 22. The CDR3: CAMGSGVLGQGIDEQYF. The CDR3 nucleotides read TGTGCCATGGGCTCCGGGGTCCTCGGACAGGGTATTGACGAGCAGTACTTC.

This clonotype showed up just a few times. The V and J genes are TRBV29-1 and TRBJ2-1, with D perhaps TRBD1 (6 bases). Trimming left V 3 bases short and J 9 bases short, with 12 bases between. CDR1 and CDR2 (germline): SQVTM, ANQGSEA. CDR3 length equals 12 residues. The DNA for the CDR3 is TGCAGCGTTGAGCAGGGGAAGGTTGAGCAGTTCTTC. It specifies CSVEQGKVEQFF.

This clonotype was seen repeatedly, ten times or more. V gene TRBV5-5 combines with J gene TRBJ1-2, with unresolved D. CDR3 length: 15 residues. V dropped 3 bases and J dropped 6 bases, with 18 bases sitting between them. In germline, CDR1 is SGHKS, CDR2 YYEKEE (reference sequence). For the CDR3, the DNA is TGTGCCAGCAGCTCAAACCCTTCGGGGATGAATGGCTACACCTTC. It yields the protein CASSSNPSGMNGYTF.

As regards this clonotype: Its ends do not fully match the called genes, so a read error is possible. The chain is built from TRBV5-1 and TRBJ1-1, with D uncertain. This CDR3 comprises 13 residues. The germline CDR1 and CDR2 sequences are SGHRS and YFSETQ. CDR3 DNA sequence: TGCGCCAGCAGCTTGGTCCGGGGATTTGAAGCTATCTTT. Its translation: CASSLVRGFEAIF. The variable domain in full, completed from reference TRBV5-1 and TRBJ1-1, reads KAGVTQTPRYLIKTRGQQVTLSCSPISGHRSVSWYQQTPGQGLQFLFEYFSETQRNKGNFPGRFSGRQFSNSRSEMNVSTLELGDSALYLCASSLVRGFEAIFGQGTRLTVV.

The sample holds a few counts of this clonotype. The chain joins TRBV12-3 or TRBV12-4 to TRBJ2-2; TRBD1 matches 7 bases. This CDR3 is 18 amino acids long. V shed 4 bases, J shed 0 bases, and the junction held 11 bases outside the gene matches. The CDR3 is CASSWDRLDVANTGELFF. The CDR3 DNA follows: TGTGCCAGCAGTTGGGACAGATTAGACGTCGCGAACACCGGGGAGCTGTTTTTT.

The chain combines TRBV4-1 with TRBJ1-4; D may be TRBD1 (5 bases). CDR1 MGHRA and CDR2 YSYEKL come from the germline V gene. CDR3 size: 16 residues. V dropped 3 bases and J dropped 8 bases, with 19 bases sitting between them. DNA for the CDR3: TGCGCCAGCAGCCAGGTCGGGGCCTTTGTCTCAGAAAAACTGTTTTTT. Its translation: CASSQVGAFVSEKLFF.

This chain links TRBV9 with TRBJ2-7; TRBD1 agrees at 7 bases. Germline lookup yields CDR1 SGDLS and CDR2 YYNGEE. Germline trimming cut 0 bases from V and 6 bases from J; bases unmatched to any gene: 9. This CDR3 has 15 amino acids. The CDR3 bases are TGTGCCAGCAGCGTAGCCGGGACAGCTTACGGCGAGCAGTACTTC. It codes for CASSVAGTAYGEQYF.

This clonotype was found once. The V gene is TRBV18, the J gene TRBJ2-3; D gene unclear. This CDR3 spans 13 amino acids. The V gene lost 2 bases and the J gene lost 2 bases, with 5 bases spanning the gap. Germline CDR1 reads KGHSH; CDR2 reads LQKENI. For the CDR3, the DNA is TGTGCCAGCTCACCAGGGATCACAGATACGCAGTATTTT. This sequence encodes CASSPGITDTQYF.

The chain is built from TRBV12-3 or TRBV12-4 and TRBJ2-3, with TRBD2 matching 15 bases. CDR3 length equals 19 residues. Losses at the gene ends were 5 bases for V and 0 bases for J; bases not matched to a gene: 9. CDR3 amino acids: CASSPTGTSGGPSTDTQYF. The CDR3 region has the DNA TGTGCCAGCAGTCCGACAGGGACTAGCGGGGGGCCTAGCACAGATACGCAGTATTTT.

The rearrangement joins TRBV12-3 or TRBV12-4 to TRBJ1-1, with TRBD1 as a possible D gene (6 bases). V dropped 5 bases and J dropped 7 bases, with 11 bases sitting between them. The CDR3 is 12 amino acids. DNA of the CDR3: TGTGCCAGCAGTAACGAGGGGGTTGAAGCTTTCTTT. It codes for CASSNEGVEAFF.

The chain employs TRBV10-3 and TRBJ1-4; 8 nucleotides agree with TRBD1. The CDR3 runs 18 residues. Germline lookup yields CDR1 ENHRY and CDR2 SYGVKD. The ends lost 3 bases at V and 0 bases at J; junction bases unmatched: 9. CDR3 nucleotides: TGTGCCATCAGTGAACGGGACAGGAGCTTTGCAACTAATGAAAAACTGTTTTTT. Its protein is CAISERDRSFATNEKLFF.

The genes are TRBV5-6 and TRBJ2-3; 9 nucleotides line up with TRBD2. The CDR3 length is 14 residues. The V gene end was trimmed by 5 bases and the J gene end by 3 bases; junction bases not matched to a gene: 4. Per the germline V gene, CDR1 is SGHDT and CDR2 is YYEEEE. CDR3 nucleotide sequence: TGTGCCAGCAGTCTAGCGGGGTTGACAGATACGCAGTATTTT. This sequence encodes CASSLAGLTDTQYF.

This clonotype has only a few counts. V and J are TRBV12-3 or TRBV12-4 and TRBJ1-4, with unresolved D. The V end lost 6 bases, the J end lost 0 bases, and 14 bases lay between the germline ends. This CDR3 has 16 residues. The CDR3 loop is CASRSRPSSTNEKLFF. The CDR3, as DNA: TGTGCCAGCAGAAGCCGACCTTCTTCAACTAATGAAAAACTGTTTTTT.

The gene calls are TRBV3-1 and TRBJ2-7; the D call may be TRBD1 or TRBD2 (5 bases each). The CDR3 runs 15 residues. V lost 4 bases and J lost 9, with 22 bases in between. Germline V gene sequence: CDR1 LGHDT, CDR2 YNNKEL (reference sequence). The CDR3 sequence: CASSLQPGPFWRQYF. CDR3 nucleotides: TGTGCCAGCAGCCTCCAGCCGGGACCATTCTGGAGGCAGTACTTC.

The chain couples TRBV19 to TRBJ1-1, with TRBD1 identical over 10 bases. This CDR3 region has 14 residues. In germline, CDR1 is LNHDA, CDR2 SQIVND (reference sequence). V lost 5 bases to trimming and J lost 7 bases; unmatched junction nucleotides: 7. This chain's CDR3 is CASSGLTGGNEAFF. The CDR3, as DNA: TGTGCCAGTAGTGGACTGACAGGGGGCAATGAAGCTTTCTTT.